This T cell receptor (beta chain) was captured by sequencing in a study of beta chain features in type 1 diabetes. Study-level findings and limits: A closer apparent resemblance between naive, central memory and Treg TCRB repertoires was seen in patients than in healthy donors. Researchers report that Type 1 diabetes patients had moderately but significantly shorter TCRB CDR3s across all four CD4+ subsets.

With respect to this clone: Its antigen remains unidentified.

It was via CD45RO/CCR7/CD25/CD127/CD95/CD27 that CD4+ naive, central memory, regulatory and stem cell-like memory cells were sorted. Sorted populations were all over 95% pure. The CDR3 contains 21 residues. Germline lookup yields CDR1 MDHEN and CDR2 SYDVKM. V gave up 4 bases and J gave up 0 bases, with 29 bases separating them. Expressed TCRB transcripts were sequenced because the isolated RNA had all been reverse transcribed beforehand. Clones were read by immunoSEQ multiplex PCR, and TCRdb kept only the in-frame ones, dropping some. Among about 360,000 clones listed, 10% to 15% were seen once. Sequencing input: naive CD4+ T cells from blood. This clonotype originated in a man aged 18 to 29 in good health. The V and J genes are TRBV28 and TRBJ2-3, with TRBD1 as a possible D gene (6 bases). The CDR3 spells CASSSIRRRIPGGLSTDTQYF. The CDR3 DNA follows: TGTGCCAGCAGTTCCATCCGACGACGAATCCCTGGGGGCCTAAGCACAGATACGCAGTATTTT.